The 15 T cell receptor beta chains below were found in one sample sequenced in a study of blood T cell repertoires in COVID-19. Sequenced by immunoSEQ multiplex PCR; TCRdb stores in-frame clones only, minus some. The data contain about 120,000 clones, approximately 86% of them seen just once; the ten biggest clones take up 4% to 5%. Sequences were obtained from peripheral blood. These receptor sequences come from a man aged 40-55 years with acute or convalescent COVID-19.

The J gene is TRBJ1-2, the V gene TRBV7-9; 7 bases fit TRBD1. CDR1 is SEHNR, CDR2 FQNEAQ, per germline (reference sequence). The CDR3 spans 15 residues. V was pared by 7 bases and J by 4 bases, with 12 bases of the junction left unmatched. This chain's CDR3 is CASTSSGTESYGYTF. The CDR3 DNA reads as TGTGCCAGCACCTCTAGCGGGACAGAGAGCTATGGCTACACCTTC.

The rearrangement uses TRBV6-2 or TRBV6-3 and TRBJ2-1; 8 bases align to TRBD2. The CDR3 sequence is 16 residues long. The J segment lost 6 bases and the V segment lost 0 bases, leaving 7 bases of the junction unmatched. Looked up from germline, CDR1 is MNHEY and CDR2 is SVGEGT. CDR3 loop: CASSYSSSGSVNEQFF. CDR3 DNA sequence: TGTGCCAGCAGTTACTCGTCCAGCGGGAGCGTCAATGAGCAGTTCTTC.

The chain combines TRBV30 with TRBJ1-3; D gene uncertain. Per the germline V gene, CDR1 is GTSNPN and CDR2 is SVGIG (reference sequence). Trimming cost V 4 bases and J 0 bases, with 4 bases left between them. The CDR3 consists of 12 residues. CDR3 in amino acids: CAWKLSGNTIYF. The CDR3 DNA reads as TGTGCCTGGAAGCTCTCTGGAAACACCATATATTTT.

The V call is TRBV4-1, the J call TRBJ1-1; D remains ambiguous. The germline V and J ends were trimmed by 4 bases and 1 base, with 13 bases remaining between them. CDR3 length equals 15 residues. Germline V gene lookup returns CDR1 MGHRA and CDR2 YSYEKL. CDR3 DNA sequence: TGCGCCAGCAGCCCCCCGGAGGGCGGGAACACTGAAGCTTTCTTT. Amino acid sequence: CASSPPEGGNTEAFF.

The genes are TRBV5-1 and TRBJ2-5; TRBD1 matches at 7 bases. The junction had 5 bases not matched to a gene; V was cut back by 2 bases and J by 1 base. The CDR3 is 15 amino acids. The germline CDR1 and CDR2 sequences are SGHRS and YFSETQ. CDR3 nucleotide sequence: TGCGCCAGCAGCTTCATGTGGACAGGCCAAGAGACCCAGTACTTC. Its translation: CASSFMWTGQETQYF.

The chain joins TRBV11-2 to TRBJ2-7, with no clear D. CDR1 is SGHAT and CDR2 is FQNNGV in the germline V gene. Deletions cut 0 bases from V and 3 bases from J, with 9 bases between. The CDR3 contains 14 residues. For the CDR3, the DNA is TGTGCCAGCAGCTTAGATGATGCGGTCTACGAGCAGTACTTC. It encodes CASSLDDAVYEQYF.

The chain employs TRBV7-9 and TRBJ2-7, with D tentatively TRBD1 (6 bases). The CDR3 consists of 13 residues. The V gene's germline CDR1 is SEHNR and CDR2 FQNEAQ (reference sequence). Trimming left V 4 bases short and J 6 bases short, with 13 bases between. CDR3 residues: CASSSAGASEQYF. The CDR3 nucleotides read TGTGCCAGCAGCTCGGCAGGGGCCAGCGAGCAGTACTTC. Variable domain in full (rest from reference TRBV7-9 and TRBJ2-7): DTGVSQNPRHKITKRGQNVTFRCDPISEHNRLYWYRQTLGQGPEFLTYFQNEAQLEKSRLLSDRFSAERPKGSFSTLEIQRTEQGDSAMYLCASSSAGASEQYFGPGTRLTVT.

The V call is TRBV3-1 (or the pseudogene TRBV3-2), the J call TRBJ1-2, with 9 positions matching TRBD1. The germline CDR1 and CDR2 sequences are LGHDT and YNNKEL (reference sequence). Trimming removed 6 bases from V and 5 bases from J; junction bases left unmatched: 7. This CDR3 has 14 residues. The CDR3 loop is CASRETGGAYGYTF. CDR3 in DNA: TGTGCCAGCAGGGAAACAGGGGGCGCGTATGGCTACACCTTC.

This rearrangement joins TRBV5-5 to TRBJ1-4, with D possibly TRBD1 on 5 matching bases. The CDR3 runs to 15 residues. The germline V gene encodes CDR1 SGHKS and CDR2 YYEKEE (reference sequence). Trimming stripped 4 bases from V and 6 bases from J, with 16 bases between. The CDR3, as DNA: TGTGCCAGCAGCCCCCAAGGGGCCTCTGATGAAAAACTGTTTTTT. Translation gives CASSPQGASDEKLFF.

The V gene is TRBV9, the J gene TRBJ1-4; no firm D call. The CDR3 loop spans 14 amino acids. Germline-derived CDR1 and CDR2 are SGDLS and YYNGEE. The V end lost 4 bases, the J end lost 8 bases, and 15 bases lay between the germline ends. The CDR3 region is CASSPNYNGEKLFF. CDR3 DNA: TGTGCCAGCAGCCCCAACTATAATGGGGAAAAACTGTTTTTT.

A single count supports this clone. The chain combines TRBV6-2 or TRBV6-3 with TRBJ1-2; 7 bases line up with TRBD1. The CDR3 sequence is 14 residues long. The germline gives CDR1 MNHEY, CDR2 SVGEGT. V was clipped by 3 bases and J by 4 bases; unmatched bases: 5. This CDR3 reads CASSYSGTVYGYTF. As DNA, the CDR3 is TGTGCCAGCAGTTATTCCGGGACAGTCTATGGCTACACCTTC.

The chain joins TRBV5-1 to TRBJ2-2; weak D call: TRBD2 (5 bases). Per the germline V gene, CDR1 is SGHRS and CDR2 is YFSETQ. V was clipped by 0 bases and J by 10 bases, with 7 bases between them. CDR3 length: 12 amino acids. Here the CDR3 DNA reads TGCGCCAGCAGCTTGGAGAGGGAGGAGCTGTTTTTT. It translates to CASSLEREELFF.

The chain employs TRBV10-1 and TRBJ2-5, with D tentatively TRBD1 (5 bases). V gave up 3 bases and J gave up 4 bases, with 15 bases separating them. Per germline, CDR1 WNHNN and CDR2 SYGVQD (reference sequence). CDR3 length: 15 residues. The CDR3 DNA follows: TGCGCCAGCAGTGATAATGCAGACAGCAGAGAGACCCAGTACTTC. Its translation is CASSDNADSRETQYF.

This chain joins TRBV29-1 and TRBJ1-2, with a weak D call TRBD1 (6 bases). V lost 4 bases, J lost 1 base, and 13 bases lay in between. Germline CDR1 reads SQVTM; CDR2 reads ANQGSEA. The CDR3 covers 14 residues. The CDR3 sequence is CSVVGQRINYGYTF. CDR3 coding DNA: TGCAGCGTTGTAGGACAGAGGATTAACTATGGCTACACCTTC.

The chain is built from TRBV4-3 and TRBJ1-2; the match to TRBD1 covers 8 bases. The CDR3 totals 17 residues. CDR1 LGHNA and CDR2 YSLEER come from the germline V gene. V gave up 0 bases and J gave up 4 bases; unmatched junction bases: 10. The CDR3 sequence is CASSQELRGTGLYGYTF. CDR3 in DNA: TGCGCCAGCAGCCAAGAATTAAGGGGGACAGGCCTCTATGGCTACACCTTC.